This T cell receptor (beta chain) comes out of a study of vaccination effects on CD4 cells after COVID-19. Study-wide points: Late post-vaccination, clones induced by infection and those induced by vaccine underwent marked clonal contraction.

Using immunoSEQ multiplex PCR, the repertoire was profiled, and TCRdb retains in-frame clones only, with some absent. The sample records almost 70,000 clones, 74% being singletons. On this clone: What it binds is unknown.

Antigen-specific CD4+ T cell clonotypes were called by their expansion after viral peptide-pool culture in ViraFEST. At the end of less than 12 days of culture, CD4+ T cells were isolated. Each participant received a vaccine that was either BNT162b2 or mRNA-1273, given as two doses. In the cultures, half the medium was exchanged for IL-2 medium on days 3 and 7. V was clipped by 6 bases and J by 3 bases, with 9 bases between them. Per germline, CDR1 MNHEY and CDR2 SVGAGI. The CDR3 spans 13 residues. Sequencing used CD4+ T cells from PBMCs cultured with HCoV-229E spike peptides, obtained after COVID-19 vaccination. The rearrangement uses TRBV6-5 and TRBJ1-5; D gene ambiguous. The source is a human donor who received a COVID-19 vaccine. DNA for the CDR3: TGTGCCAGCAGACCGGAGATCAATCAGCCCCAGCATTTT. It specifies CASRPEINQPQHF.